The 11 T cell receptor beta chains in this list originate from one sample, sequenced in a study of T cell changes during pregnancy in multiple sclerosis. The method was immunoSEQ multiplex PCR; TCRdb's version includes in-frame clones alone and lacks a portion of them. The data contain 55,000 to 70,000 clones, about 90% of them singletons. The material sequenced was peripheral blood, taken in the second trimester of pregnancy. These receptors were obtained from a female donor in good health, enrolled as a control in a pregnancy study.

This clone has just one count. The chain employs TRBV7-8 and TRBJ1-5, with D possibly being TRBD1 (6 bases). The CDR3 runs 13 residues. The V end was cut by 4 bases, the J end by 7 bases, with 11 bases between. The germline V gene has CDR1 SGHVS and CDR2 FQNEAQ. In DNA, the CDR3 is TGTGCCAGCAGCTCCGACGGACAGCAGCCCCAGCATTTT. Amino acids: CASSSDGQQPQHF.

CDR3 bases: TGTGCCAGCAGCCGGACAGATTACAATGAGCAGTTCTTC. This sequence encodes CASSRTDYNEQFF. The chain is built from TRBV27 and TRBJ2-1; D may be TRBD1 (6 bases). The CDR3 spans 13 residues. The ends were cut back, 6 bases at V and 4 bases at J, with 10 bases in the middle. Germline CDR1 reads MNHEY; CDR2 reads SMNVEV (reference sequence).

This clone showed up just once. The CDR3 DNA sequence: TGTGCCAGCAGCCCCATAACGCGGAATGAGCAGTTCTTC. This gives the protein CASSPITRNEQFF. V and J are TRBV28 and TRBJ2-1, with unresolved D. The V end was cut by 6 bases, the J end by 7 bases, with 13 bases between. Germline V CDR1 and CDR2: MDHEN, SYDVKM. The CDR3 sequence is 13 residues long.

The chain uses TRBV6-1 and TRBJ1-4; D unclear. V shed 3 bases and J shed 4 bases, with 9 bases lying between them. This CDR3 region has 14 residues. CDR1 is MNHNS and CDR2 is SASEGT in the germline V gene. The CDR3: CASSDMGLNEKLFF. The CDR3 DNA follows: TGTGCCAGCAGTGATATGGGCCTTAATGAAAAACTGTTTTTT.

The rearrangement joins TRBV18 to TRBJ2-3, with 8 bases matching TRBD1. The V gene's germline CDR1 is KGHSH and CDR2 LQKENI. The CDR3 loop spans 14 amino acids. With 3 bases clipped from V and 4 bases from J, the junction kept 3 bases outside the gene matches. The CDR3 spells CASSPQGAADTQYF. The CDR3 DNA is TGTGCCAGCTCACCTCAGGGGGCGGCAGATACGCAGTATTTT.

The chain uses TRBV28 and TRBJ2-5, with 11 positions matching TRBD2. In germline, CDR1 is MDHEN, CDR2 SYDVKM. Germline trimming cut 5 bases from V and 5 bases from J; bases unmatched to any gene: 4. The CDR3 has 14 residues. The CDR3 region is CASSPRTSGETQYF. CDR3 coding DNA: TGTGCCAGCAGTCCCCGGACTAGCGGGGAGACCCAGTACTTC.

This clone came up once. This chain joins TRBV6-4 and TRBJ2-4; the D gene is possibly TRBD2 (6 bases). With 5 bases removed from V and 5 bases from J, the gap between germline ends came to 16 bases. This CDR3 is built from 15 residues. Germline CDR1 reads MRHNA; CDR2 reads SNTAGT. The CDR3 reads CASSPTVEGQNIQYF. CDR3 in DNA: TGTGCCAGCAGTCCGACAGTGGAGGGGCAAAACATTCAGTACTTC.

The chain combines TRBV11-1 with TRBJ1-1, with TRBD1 matching 8 bases. The CDR3 covers 13 residues. From germline, CDR1 is SGHAT and CDR2 FQDESV (reference sequence). Trimming at V came to 5 bases and at J to 6 bases, leaving 5 bases not matched to a gene. The CDR3 loop is CASSLGQGSEAFF. The CDR3 coding sequence is TGTGCCAGCAGCCTAGGACAGGGATCTGAAGCTTTCTTT.

This chain uses TRBV5-4 with TRBJ2-5, with D possibly being TRBD1 (5 bases). CDR3 size: 17 residues. Trimming removed 0 bases at V and 2 bases at J, with 17 bases between. CDR1 is SGHNT, CDR2 YYREEE, per germline (reference sequence). CDR3 amino acids: CASSLGGSIGRQETQYF. The CDR3 DNA reads TGTGCCAGCAGCTTGGGGGGCAGTATCGGCAGACAAGAGACCCAGTACTTC.

The V call is TRBV9, the J call TRBJ1-1, with 9 bases lining up with TRBD1. Per the germline V gene, CDR1 is SGDLS and CDR2 is YYNGEE. There are 14 residues in the CDR3. V lost 4 bases, J lost 5 bases, and 6 bases stayed unmatched. This chain's CDR3 is CASSLRQGGTEAFF. Here the CDR3 DNA reads TGTGCCAGCAGCCTTCGACAGGGGGGGACTGAAGCTTTCTTT.

The chain combines TRBV11-2 with TRBJ2-5; maybe TRBD2 (5 bases). The CDR3 extends over 16 amino acids. The germline V and J ends were trimmed by 5 bases and 6 bases, with 22 bases remaining between them. From germline, CDR1 is SGHAT and CDR2 FQNNGV. CDR3 sequence reads: CASSHYGRRVIKTQYF. As DNA, the CDR3 is TGTGCCAGCAGCCATTACGGGCGGCGGGTGATTAAGACCCAGTACTTC.